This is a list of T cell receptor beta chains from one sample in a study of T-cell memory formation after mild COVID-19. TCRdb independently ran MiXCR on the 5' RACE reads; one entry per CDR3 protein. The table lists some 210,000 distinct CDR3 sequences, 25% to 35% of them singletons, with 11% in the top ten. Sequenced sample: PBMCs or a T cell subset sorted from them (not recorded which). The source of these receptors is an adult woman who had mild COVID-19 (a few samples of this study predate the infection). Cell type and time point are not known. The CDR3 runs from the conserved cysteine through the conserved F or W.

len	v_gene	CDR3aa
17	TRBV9	CASSAPGQTTRGGELFF
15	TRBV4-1	CASSQGLAGANEQFF
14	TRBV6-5	CASSYGGRWYGYTF
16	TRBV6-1	CASSVRFARVNTEAFF
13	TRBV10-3	CAISEALSYEQYF
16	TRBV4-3	CASSRGSGTAQETQYF
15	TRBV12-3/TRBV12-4	CASSLRDRESQPQHF
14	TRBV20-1	CSASGREDLYEQYF
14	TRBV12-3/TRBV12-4	CASGLGTGNYGYTF
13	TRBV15	CATSPRTDGELFF
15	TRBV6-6	CASSYYRSLNQPQHF
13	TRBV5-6	CASSLDRGSGYTF
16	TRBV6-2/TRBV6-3	CASSYSWSESTDTQYF
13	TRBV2	CASSSLGPYEQYF
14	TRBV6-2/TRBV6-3	CASSLDRVWAEAFF
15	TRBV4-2	CASSQDQRGGHEQYF
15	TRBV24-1	CATSDAADRDYEQYF
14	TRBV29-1	CSVRVNAGTGETFF
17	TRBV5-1	CASSLSGTPSSTDTQYF
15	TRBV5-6	CASSLRLAGMGEQYF
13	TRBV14	CASNTGIHETQYF
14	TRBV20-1	CSASLGQGGNIQYF
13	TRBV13	CASSLMSYGEQYF
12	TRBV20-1	CSVAGVGYEQYF
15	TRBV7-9	CASNAGQGPWDEQFF
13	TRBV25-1	CASSEYGSLWQFF
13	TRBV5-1	CASSIQLDYGYTF
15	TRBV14	CASSRRQGRQETQYF
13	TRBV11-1	CASSWGRKDTQYF
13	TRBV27	CATGTGGAGELFF
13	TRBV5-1	CASSHRAGQPQHF
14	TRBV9	CASREQLGKNTIYF
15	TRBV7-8	CASSLTPFGGYEQFF
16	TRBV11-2	CASSLRPGPGANVLTF
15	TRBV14	CASSPRQGFNYGYTF
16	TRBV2	CASSPNHLGSYNEQFF
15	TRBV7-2	CASSHPASLSDTQYF
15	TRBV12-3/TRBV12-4	CASSQGLAAIYEQYF
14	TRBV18	CASSPDRKYNEQFF
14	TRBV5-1	CASSLGQNTYEQYF
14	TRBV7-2	CASSQGTSKIEQFF
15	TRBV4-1	CASSQQGYGANVLTF
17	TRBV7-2	CASSLGHLNVGGITQYF
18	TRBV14	CASSHHLSSGGSTDTQYF
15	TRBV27	CASSWGSQGHTEAFF
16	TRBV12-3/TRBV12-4	CASSLAPGQGSYEQFF
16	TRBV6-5	CASSYLQGLNTGELFF
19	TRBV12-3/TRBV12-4	CASSRPPGQGIPGANVLTF
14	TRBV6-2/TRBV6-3	CASSYSDLRNEQFF
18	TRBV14	CASSRQRGTSGLYNEQFF
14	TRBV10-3	CAISELETSGEQFF
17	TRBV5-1	CASSSGTGRASTDTQYF
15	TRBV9	CASSVGGESSYEQYF
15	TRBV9	CASSASTGPGYGYTF
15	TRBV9	CASSVVDASSDEQYF
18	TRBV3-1	CASSQELGTGANTGELFF
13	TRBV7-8	CASSLDWVGEQFF
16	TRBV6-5	CASSLGTSGGPGELFF
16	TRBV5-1	CASSQGLAGAGETQYF